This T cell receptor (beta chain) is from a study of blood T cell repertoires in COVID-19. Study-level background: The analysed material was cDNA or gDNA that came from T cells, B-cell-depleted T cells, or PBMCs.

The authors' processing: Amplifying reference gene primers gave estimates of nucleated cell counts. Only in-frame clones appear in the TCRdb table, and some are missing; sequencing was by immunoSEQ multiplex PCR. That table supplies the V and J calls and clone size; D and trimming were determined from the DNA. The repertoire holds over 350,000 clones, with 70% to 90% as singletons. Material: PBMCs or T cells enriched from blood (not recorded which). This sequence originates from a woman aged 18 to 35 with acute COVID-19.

The CDR3 loop reads CAVEGWSVETQYF. CDR3 bases: TGTGCCGTTGAGGGATGGAGTGTCGAGACCCAGTACTTC. The rearrangement joins TRBV2 to TRBJ2-5; a weak D match, TRBD2 (5 bases). The germline V gene has CDR1 SNHLY and CDR2 FYNNEI. V lost 11 bases and J 5 bases, leaving 18 bases between the germline ends. There are 13 residues in the CDR3.